The rows below give T cell receptor beta chains drawn from one sample of a study of blood T cell repertoires in COVID-19. The method was immunoSEQ multiplex PCR; TCRdb's version includes in-frame clones alone and lacks a portion of them. The sample holds 100,000 to 130,000 clones, around 80% seen once. The sample was peripheral blood. These receptors all come from a man between 65 and 80 years old with acute or convalescent COVID-19. Each CDR3 is given with its conserved first and last residue.

CDR3aa: CASSLGGQTWEQYF; v_gene: TRBV28; j_gene: TRBJ2-7
CDR3aa: CASRTGYYEQYF; v_gene: TRBV12-3/TRBV12-4; j_gene: TRBJ2-7
CDR3aa: CASSPPAQGKSEKLFF; v_gene: TRBV28; j_gene: TRBJ1-4
CDR3aa: CASRQGLGQPQHF; v_gene: TRBV12-3/TRBV12-4; j_gene: TRBJ1-5
CDR3aa: CASSVGLGGSANEKLFF; v_gene: TRBV9; j_gene: TRBJ1-4
CDR3aa: CSVLTSKSYEQYF; v_gene: TRBV29-1; j_gene: TRBJ2-7
CDR3aa: CASRFRDSLSYEQYF; v_gene: TRBV7-6; j_gene: TRBJ2-7
CDR3aa: CASKIQITGSDEQYF; v_gene: TRBV5-1; j_gene: TRBJ2-7
CDR3aa: CASSLILRTQHTMGELFF; v_gene: TRBV5-1; j_gene: TRBJ2-2
CDR3aa: CASSQLAGAYEQYF; v_gene: TRBV4-3; j_gene: TRBJ2-7
CDR3aa: CASSYSSVLTF; v_gene: TRBV6-2/TRBV6-3; j_gene: TRBJ2-6
CDR3aa: CASGGIDTDTQYF; v_gene: TRBV11-2; j_gene: TRBJ2-3
CDR3aa: CASSKLQGEQETQYF; v_gene: TRBV11-2; j_gene: TRBJ2-5
CDR3aa: CSLGDNEQFF; v_gene: TRBV29-1; j_gene: TRBJ2-1
CDR3aa: CASSQDRVANQPQHF; v_gene: TRBV2; j_gene: TRBJ1-5
CDR3aa: CASSLRQGADSPLHF; v_gene: TRBV5-5; j_gene: TRBJ1-6
CDR3aa: CASSGGLGSYEQYF; v_gene: TRBV18; j_gene: TRBJ2-7
CDR3aa: CASSPGQLSNYGYTF; v_gene: TRBV6-5; j_gene: TRBJ1-2
CDR3aa: CASSLEGVGYGYTF; v_gene: TRBV7-9; j_gene: TRBJ1-2
CDR3aa: CASSLALIRTDNQPQHF; v_gene: TRBV7-8; j_gene: TRBJ1-5
CDR3aa: CASFPSTGSSYEQYF; v_gene: TRBV6-5; j_gene: NA
CDR3aa: CASSPTEGSYNEQFF; v_gene: TRBV5-1; j_gene: TRBJ2-1
CDR3aa: CATVGRYNEQFF; v_gene: TRBV10-1; j_gene: TRBJ2-1
CDR3aa: CASSSRTVLNYGYTF; v_gene: TRBV9; j_gene: TRBJ1-2
CDR3aa: CASSLDSYGYTF; v_gene: TRBV5-6; j_gene: TRBJ1-2
CDR3aa: CASSLAGAGDREKLFF; v_gene: TRBV5-1; j_gene: TRBJ1-4
CDR3aa: CASSQERGFTYEQYF; v_gene: TRBV4-2; j_gene: TRBJ2-7